The text below deals with one TCR beta chain. Antigen specificity is unknown. With a much larger clone just one base away, this may be a read error. The library came from three nested PCR rounds adapted from ARM-PCR protocols. Using its own MiXCR run on the multiplex PCR reads, TCRdb lists one record per CDR3 protein. The sample records 69,000 or so distinct CDR3 sequences, around four fifths being singletons. This sample was included in a study of tumor and adjacent non-tumor tissue in lung cancer. The overall study: Patients were aged roughly 31 to 76, roughly nine men and about five women, stage I to III. Around 4.2 million productive TCRbeta reads were obtained per sample on average.

The CDR3 is 15 residues long. Germline lookup yields CDR1 MDHEN and CDR2 SYDVKM. This sample's RNA came from whole unsorted tissue. Between August and November 2014, newly diagnosed, chemotherapy-naive lung cancer patients underwent thoracic surgery in China. Study-wide results and caveats: Tumor repertoires had a smaller top 100 clone share than normal lung.

V usage is TRBV28 and J usage is TRBJ2-4; D is uncertain. Sequenced input: lung tumor tissue. The TCR comes from a man aged 55 to 70 with non-small cell lung cancer. Here the CDR3 reads CASSFPGQAKNFQYF. The CDR3 DNA reads TGTGCCAGCAGTTTTCCGGGTCAAGCCAAAAACTTTCAGTACTTC.